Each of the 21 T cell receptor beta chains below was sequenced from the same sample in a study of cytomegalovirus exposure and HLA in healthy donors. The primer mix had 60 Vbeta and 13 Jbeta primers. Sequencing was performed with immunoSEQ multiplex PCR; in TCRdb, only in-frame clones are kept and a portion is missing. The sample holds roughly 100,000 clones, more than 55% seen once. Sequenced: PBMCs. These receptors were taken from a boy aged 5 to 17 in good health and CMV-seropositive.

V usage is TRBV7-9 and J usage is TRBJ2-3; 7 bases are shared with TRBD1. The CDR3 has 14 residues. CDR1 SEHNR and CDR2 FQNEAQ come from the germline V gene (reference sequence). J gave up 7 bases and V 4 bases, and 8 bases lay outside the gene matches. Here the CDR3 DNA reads TGTGCCAGCAGCTCCGGACAGGACTCGAATACGCAGTATTTT. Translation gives CASSSGQDSNTQYF.

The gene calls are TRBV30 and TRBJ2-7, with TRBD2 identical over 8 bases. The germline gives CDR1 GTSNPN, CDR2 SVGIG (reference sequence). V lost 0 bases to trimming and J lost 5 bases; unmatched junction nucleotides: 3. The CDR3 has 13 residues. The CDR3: CAWSVRGGDEQYF. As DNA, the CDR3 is TGTGCCTGGAGTGTTCGGGGGGGGGACGAGCAGTACTTC. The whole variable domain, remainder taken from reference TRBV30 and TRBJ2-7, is SQTIHQWPATLVQPVGSPLSLECTVEGTSNPNLYWYRQAAGRGLQLLFYSVGIGQISSEVPQNLSASRPQDRQFILSSKKLLLSDSGFYLCAWSVRGGDEQYFGPGTRLTVT.

The CDR3 nucleotides read TGTGCCAGCAGCTCCGCCGGGACTAGCTTGGAGACCCAGTACTTC. This sequence encodes CASSSAGTSLETQYF. The genes are TRBV7-9 and TRBJ2-5; 9 bases line up with TRBD2. Germline CDR1 and CDR2: SEHNR and FQNEAQ (reference sequence). V gave up 4 bases and J gave up 5 bases; unmatched junction bases: 8. The CDR3 runs 15 residues. Full variable domain (remainder filled in from reference TRBV7-9 and TRBJ2-5): DTGVSQNPRHKITKRGQNVTFRCDPISEHNRLYWYRQTLGQGPEFLTYFQNEAQLEKSRLLSDRFSAERPKGSFSTLEIQRTEQGDSAMYLCASSSAGTSLETQYFGPGTRLLVL.

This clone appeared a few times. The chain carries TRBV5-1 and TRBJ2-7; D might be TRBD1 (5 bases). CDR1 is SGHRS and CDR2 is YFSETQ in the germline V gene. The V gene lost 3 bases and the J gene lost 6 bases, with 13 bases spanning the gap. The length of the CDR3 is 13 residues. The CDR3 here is CASSSEVGREQYF. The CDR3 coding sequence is TGCGCCAGCAGCTCAGAGGTGGGGCGCGAGCAGTACTTC.

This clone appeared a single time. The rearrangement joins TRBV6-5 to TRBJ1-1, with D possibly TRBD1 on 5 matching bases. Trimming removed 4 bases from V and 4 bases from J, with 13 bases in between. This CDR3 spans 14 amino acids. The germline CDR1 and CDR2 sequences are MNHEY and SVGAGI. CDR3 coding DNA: TGTGCCAGCAGTTCAATCAGGGAAGCCACTGAAGCTTTCTTT. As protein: CASSSIREATEAFF.

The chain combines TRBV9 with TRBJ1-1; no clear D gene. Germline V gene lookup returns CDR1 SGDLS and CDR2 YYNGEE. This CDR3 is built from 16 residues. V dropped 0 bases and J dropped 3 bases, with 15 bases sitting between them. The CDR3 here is CASSVGPARSDTEAFF. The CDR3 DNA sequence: TGTGCCAGCAGCGTAGGCCCCGCACGGTCGGACACTGAAGCTTTCTTT.

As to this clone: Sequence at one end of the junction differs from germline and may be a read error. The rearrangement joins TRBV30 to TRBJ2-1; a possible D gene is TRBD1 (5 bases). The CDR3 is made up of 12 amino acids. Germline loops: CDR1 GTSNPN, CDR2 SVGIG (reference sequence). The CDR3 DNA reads TGTGCCTGTAGTGGGGCGTACAATGAGCAGTTCTTC. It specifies CACSGAYNEQFF.

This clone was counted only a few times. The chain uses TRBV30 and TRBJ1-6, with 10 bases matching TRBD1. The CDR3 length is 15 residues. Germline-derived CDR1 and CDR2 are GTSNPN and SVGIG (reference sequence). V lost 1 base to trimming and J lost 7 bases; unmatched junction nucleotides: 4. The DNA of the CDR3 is TGTGCCTGGAGTGCGGGACAGGGGATAAATTCACCCCTCCACTTT. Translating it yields CAWSAGQGINSPLHF.

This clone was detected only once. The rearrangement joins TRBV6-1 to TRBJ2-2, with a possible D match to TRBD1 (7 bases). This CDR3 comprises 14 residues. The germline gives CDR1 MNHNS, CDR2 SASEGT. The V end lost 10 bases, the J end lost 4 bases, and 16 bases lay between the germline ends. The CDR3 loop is CATRGLASTGELFF. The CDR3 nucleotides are TGTGCCACTAGGGGGCTAGCGAGCACCGGGGAGCTGTTTTTT.

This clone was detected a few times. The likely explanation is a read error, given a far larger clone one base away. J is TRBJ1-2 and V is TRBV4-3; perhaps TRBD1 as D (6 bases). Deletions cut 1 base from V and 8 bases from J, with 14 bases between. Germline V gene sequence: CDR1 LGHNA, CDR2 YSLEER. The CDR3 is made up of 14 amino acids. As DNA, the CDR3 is TGCGCCAGCAGCCAAGGGGGGGGGCCCTTAGGCTACACCTTC. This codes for CASSQGGGPLGYTF.

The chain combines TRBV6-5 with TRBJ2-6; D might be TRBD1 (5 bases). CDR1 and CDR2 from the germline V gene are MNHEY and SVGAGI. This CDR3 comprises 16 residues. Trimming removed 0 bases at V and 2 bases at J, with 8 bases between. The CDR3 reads CASSYSGQTGANVLTF. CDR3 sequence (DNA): TGTGCCAGCAGTTACTCGGGGCAAACTGGGGCCAACGTCCTGACTTTC.

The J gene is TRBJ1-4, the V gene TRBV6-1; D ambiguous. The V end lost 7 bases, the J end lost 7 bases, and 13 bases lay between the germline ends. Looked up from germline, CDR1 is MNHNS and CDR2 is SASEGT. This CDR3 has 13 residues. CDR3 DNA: TGTGCCAGCAAGTTAGGGAGGGCTGAAAAACTGTTTTTT. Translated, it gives CASKLGRAEKLFF.

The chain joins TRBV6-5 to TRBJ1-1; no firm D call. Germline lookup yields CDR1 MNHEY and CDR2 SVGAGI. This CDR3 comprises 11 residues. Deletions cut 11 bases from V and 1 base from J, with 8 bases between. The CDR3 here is CAAGENTEAFF. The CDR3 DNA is TGTGCCGCCGGGGAGAACACTGAAGCTTTCTTT.

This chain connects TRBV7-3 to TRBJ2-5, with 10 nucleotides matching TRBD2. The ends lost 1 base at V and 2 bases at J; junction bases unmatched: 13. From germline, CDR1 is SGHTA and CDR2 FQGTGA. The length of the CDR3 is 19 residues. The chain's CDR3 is CASSLRPLAGALGQETQYF. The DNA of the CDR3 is TGTGCCAGCAGCTTAAGGCCGCTAGCGGGAGCTTTGGGTCAAGAGACCCAGTACTTC.

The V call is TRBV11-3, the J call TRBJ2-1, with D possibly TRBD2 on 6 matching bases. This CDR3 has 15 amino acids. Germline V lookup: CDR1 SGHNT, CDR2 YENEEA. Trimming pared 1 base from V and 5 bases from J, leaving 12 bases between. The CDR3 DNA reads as TGTGCCAGCAGCTTAGGGGACTCCCCTCACAATGAGCAGTTCTTC. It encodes CASSLGDSPHNEQFF.

The CDR3 protein is CASSPRIFGTEAFF. Written as DNA, the CDR3 is TGTGCCAGCAGCCCCAGGATCTTTGGCACTGAAGCTTTCTTT. The V call is TRBV14, the J call TRBJ1-1; D is unclear. Per germline, CDR1 SGHDN and CDR2 FVKESK. This CDR3 has 14 amino acids. The germline V and J ends were trimmed by 4 bases and 4 bases, with 13 bases remaining between them.

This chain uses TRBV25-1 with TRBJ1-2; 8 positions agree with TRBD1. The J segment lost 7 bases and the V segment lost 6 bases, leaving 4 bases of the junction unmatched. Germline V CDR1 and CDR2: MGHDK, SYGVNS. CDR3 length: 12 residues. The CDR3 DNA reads TGTGCCAGCAGGACAGGGGCGGGTGGCTACACCTTC. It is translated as CASRTGAGGYTF.

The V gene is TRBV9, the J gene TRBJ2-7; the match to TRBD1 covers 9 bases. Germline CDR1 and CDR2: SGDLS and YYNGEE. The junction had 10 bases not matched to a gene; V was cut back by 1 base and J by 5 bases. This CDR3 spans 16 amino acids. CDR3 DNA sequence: TGTGCCAGCAGCGTAAGCGAAGGGACAGGGCCCCACGAGCAGTACTTC. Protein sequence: CASSVSEGTGPHEQYF.

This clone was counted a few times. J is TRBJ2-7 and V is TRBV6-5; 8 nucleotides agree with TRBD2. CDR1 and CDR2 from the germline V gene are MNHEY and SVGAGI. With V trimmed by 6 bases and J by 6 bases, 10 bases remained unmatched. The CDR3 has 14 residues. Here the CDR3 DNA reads TGTGCCAGCAGCTCGATAGCGGGATTAAGCGAGCAGTACTTC. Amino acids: CASSSIAGLSEQYF.

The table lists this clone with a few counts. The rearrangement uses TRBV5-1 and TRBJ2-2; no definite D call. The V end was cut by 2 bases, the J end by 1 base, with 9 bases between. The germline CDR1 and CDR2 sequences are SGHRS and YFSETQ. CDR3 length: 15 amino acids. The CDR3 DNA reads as TGCGCCAGCAGCTTATCGCTCAGGAACACCGGGGAGCTGTTTTTT. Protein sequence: CASSLSLRNTGELFF.

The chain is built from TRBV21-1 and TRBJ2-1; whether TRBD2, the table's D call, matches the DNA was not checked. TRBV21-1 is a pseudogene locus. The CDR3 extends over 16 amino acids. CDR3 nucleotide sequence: TGTGCCAGCAGCAAAGCCCGGCTAGGCCGATACAATGAGCAGTTCTTC. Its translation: CASSKARLGRYNEQFF.